Shown below are 6 T cell receptor beta chains from a single sample sequenced in a study of beta chain features in type 1 diabetes. The study reverse transcribed the entire isolated RNA, so it sequenced expressed TCRB transcripts. The method was immunoSEQ multiplex PCR; TCRdb's version includes in-frame clones alone and lacks a portion of them. This sample has over 500,000 clones, with about a sixth found just once. The specimen was naive CD4+ T cells from blood. These receptors were collected from a man aged 18 to 35 in good health.

The chain recombines TRBV18 with TRBJ2-5, with unresolved D. CDR1 is KGHSH, CDR2 LQKENI, per germline. The V end lost 2 bases, the J end lost 5 bases, and 12 bases lay between the germline ends. The CDR3 is 14 residues long. CDR3 amino acids: CASSPGRHGETQYF. For the CDR3, the DNA is TGTGCCAGCTCACCAGGGCGTCACGGGGAGACCCAGTACTTC. Full variable domain (remainder filled in from reference TRBV18 and TRBJ2-5): NAGVMQNPRHLVRRRGQEARLRCSPMKGHSHVYWYRQLPEEGLKFMVYLQKENIIDESGMPKERFSAEFPKEGPSILRIQQVVRGDSAAYFCASSPGRHGETQYFGPGTRLLVL.

This clone was counted only a few times. The gene calls are TRBV15 and TRBJ1-1; weak D call: TRBD1 (6 bases). Trimming pared 3 bases from V and 5 bases from J, leaving 13 bases between. Germline lookup yields CDR1 LNHNV and CDR2 YYDKDF (reference sequence). The CDR3 totals 14 residues. In DNA, the CDR3 is TGTGCCACCAGCAGCTTAGGGGGGAGAACTGAAGCTTTCTTT. It yields the protein CATSSLGGRTEAFF.

This clone has only a few counts. The chain couples TRBV5-1 to TRBJ2-7, with D unclear. The germline V gene has CDR1 SGHRS and CDR2 YFSETQ. V was shortened by 6 bases and J by 7 bases, with 23 bases between the two germline ends. The CDR3 consists of 15 residues. In nucleotides, the CDR3 is TGCGCCAGCACGCCTCTCGCGCTCGGGTCTAAGGAGCAGTACTTC. Its protein is CASTPLALGSKEQYF. Together with reference TRBV5-1 and TRBJ2-7, the CDR3 gives the full variable domain: KAGVTQTPRYLIKTRGQQVTLSCSPISGHRSVSWYQQTPGQGLQFLFEYFSETQRNKGNFPGRFSGRQFSNSRSEMNVSTLELGDSALYLCASTPLALGSKEQYFGPGTRLTVT.

V is TRBV28 and J is TRBJ2-7; 8 bases align to TRBD1. Germline V lookup: CDR1 MDHEN, CDR2 SYDVKM. This CDR3 spans 15 amino acids. With 4 bases clipped from V and 0 bases from J, the junction kept 5 bases outside the gene matches. DNA for the CDR3: TGTGCCAGCAGTTGGACAGGGCGAAGCTCCTACGAGCAGTACTTC. This encodes CASSWTGRSSYEQYF.

This clone occurred a few times. The junction departs from germline at one end; a sequencing error may be responsible. The chain links TRBV19 to TRBJ2-1; D could derive from TRBD1 or TRBD2 (5 bases each). Germline V CDR1 and CDR2: LNHDA, SQIVND (reference sequence). The CDR3 consists of 13 residues. The CDR3 DNA reads TGTGCCAGTAGGGGAGCAGGGTGGCTCCCGGTGATCTTC. This translates into CASRGAGWLPVIF. Full variable domain (rest looked up from reference TRBV19 and TRBJ2-1): DGGITQSPKYLFRKEGQNVTLSCEQNLNHDAMYWYRQDPGQGLRLIYYSQIVNDFQKGDIAEGYSVSREKKESFPLTVTSAQKNPTAFYLCASRGAGWLPVIFGPGTRLTVL.

This clone was observed a handful of times. In DNA, the CDR3 is TGTGCCAGCAGCTCGACTAGCTGGGCGAACACCGGGGAGCTGTTTTTT. It codes for CASSSTSWANTGELFF. The J gene is TRBJ2-2, the V gene TRBV13, with 7 positions matching TRBD2. Germline trimming cut 4 bases from V and 0 bases from J; bases unmatched to any gene: 5. The germline V gene encodes CDR1 PRHDT and CDR2 FYEKMQ (reference sequence). This CDR3 has 16 residues.